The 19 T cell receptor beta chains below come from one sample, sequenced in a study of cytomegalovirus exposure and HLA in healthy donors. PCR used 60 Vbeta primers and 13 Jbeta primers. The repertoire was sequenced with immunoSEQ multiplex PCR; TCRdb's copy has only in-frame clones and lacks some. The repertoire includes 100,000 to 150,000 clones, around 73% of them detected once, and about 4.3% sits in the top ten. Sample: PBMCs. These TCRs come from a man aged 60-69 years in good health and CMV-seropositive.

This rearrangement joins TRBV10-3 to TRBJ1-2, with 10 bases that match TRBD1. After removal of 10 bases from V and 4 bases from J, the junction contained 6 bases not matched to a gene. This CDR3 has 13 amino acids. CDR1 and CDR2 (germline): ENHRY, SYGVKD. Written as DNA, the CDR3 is TGTGCCAGCCGGGACAGGGGACCCTATGGCTACACCTTC. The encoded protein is CASRDRGPYGYTF.

The DNA of the CDR3 is TGTGCCAGCAGTTTAGGAGGGTTTTATGGCTACACCTTC. Amino acid sequence: CASSLGGFYGYTF. The V and J genes are TRBV28 and TRBJ1-2; D not certain. Between the trimmed V and J ends, which lost 2 bases and 5 bases, there was a span of 9 bases. The CDR3 covers 13 residues. Germline V gives CDR1 MDHEN, CDR2 SYDVKM.

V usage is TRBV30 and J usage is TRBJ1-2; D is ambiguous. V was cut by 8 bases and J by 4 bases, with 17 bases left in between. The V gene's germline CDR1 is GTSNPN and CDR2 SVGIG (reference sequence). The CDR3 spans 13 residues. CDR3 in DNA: TGTGCCGTCGGGGAGGTCTACCGCTATGGCTACACCTTC. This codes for CAVGEVYRYGYTF.

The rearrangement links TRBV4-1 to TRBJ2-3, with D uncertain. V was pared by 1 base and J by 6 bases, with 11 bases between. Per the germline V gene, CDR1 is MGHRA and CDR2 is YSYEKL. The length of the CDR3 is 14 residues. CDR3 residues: CASSQGFLEDTQYF. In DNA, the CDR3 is TGCGCCAGCAGCCAAGGATTTCTAGAGGATACGCAGTATTTT.

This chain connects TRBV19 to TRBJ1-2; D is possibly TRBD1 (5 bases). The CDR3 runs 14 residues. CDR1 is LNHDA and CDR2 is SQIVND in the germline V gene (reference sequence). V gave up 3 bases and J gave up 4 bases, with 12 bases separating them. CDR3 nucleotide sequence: TGTGCCAGTAGTATCGCAGGGTTGAGCTATGGCTACACCTTC. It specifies CASSIAGLSYGYTF.

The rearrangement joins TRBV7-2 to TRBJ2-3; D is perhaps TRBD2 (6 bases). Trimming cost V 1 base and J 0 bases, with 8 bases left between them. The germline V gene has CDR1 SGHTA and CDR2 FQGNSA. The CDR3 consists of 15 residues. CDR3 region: CASSLVAGSTDTQYF. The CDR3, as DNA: TGTGCCAGCAGCTTAGTTGCGGGAAGCACAGATACGCAGTATTTT.

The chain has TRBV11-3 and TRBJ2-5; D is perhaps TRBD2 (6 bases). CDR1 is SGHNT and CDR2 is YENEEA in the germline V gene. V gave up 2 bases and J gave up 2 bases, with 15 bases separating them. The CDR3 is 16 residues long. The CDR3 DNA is TGTGCCAGCAGCTTAAGCGCTCCTGGGGGGCAAGAGACCCAGTACTTC. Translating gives CASSLSAPGGQETQYF.

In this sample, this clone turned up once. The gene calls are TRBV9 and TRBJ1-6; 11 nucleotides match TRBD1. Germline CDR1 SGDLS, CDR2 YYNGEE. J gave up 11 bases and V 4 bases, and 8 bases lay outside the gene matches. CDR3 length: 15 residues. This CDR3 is CASSLSGTGGTPLHF. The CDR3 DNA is TGTGCCAGCAGCTTATCCGGGACAGGGGGGACACCCCTCCACTTT. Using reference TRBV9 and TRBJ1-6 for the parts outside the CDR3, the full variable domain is DSGVTQTPKHLITATGQRVTLRCSPRSGDLSVYWYQQSLDQGLQFLIQYYNGEERAKGNILERFSAQQFPDLHSELNLSSLELGDSALYFCASSLSGTGGTPLHFGNGTRLTVT.

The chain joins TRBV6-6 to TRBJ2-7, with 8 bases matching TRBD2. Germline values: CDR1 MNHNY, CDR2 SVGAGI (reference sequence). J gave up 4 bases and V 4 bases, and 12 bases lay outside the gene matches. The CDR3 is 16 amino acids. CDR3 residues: CASSFSSGGGPYEQYF. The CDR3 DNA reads TGTGCCAGCAGTTTTTCTTCCGGGGGGGGCCCATACGAGCAGTACTTC.

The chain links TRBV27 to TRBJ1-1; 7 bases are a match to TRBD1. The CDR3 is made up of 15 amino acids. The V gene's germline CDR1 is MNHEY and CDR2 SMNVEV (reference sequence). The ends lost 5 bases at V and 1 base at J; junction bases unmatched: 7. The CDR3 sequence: CASSPWDSPNTEAFF. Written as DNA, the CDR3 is TGTGCCAGCAGTCCGTGGGACAGTCCGAACACTGAAGCTTTCTTT.

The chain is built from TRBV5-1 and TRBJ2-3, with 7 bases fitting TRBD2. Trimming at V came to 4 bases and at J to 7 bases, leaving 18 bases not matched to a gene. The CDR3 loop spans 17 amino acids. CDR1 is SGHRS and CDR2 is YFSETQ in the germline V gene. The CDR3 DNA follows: TGCGCCAGCAGCCCCCCATTTCTAGCGGAAGTGCGAAATACGCAGTATTTT. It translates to CASSPPFLAEVRNTQYF.

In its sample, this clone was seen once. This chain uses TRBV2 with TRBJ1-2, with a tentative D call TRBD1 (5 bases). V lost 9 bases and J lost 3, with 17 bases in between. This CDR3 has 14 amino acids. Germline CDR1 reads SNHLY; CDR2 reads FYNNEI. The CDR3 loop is CASVRGDWDYGYTF. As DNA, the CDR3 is TGTGCCAGTGTTCGGGGGGACTGGGACTATGGCTACACCTTC.

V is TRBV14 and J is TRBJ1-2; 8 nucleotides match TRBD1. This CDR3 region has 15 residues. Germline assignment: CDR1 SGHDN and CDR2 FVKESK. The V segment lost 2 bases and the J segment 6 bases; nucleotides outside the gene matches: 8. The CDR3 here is CASSQQAGTGDGYTF. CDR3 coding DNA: TGTGCCAGCAGCCAACAAGCCGGGACAGGTGATGGCTACACCTTC.

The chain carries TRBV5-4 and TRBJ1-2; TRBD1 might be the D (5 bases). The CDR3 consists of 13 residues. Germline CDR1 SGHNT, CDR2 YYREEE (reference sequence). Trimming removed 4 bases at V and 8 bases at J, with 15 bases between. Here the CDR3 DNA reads TGTGCCAGCAGCCATGGGGTACGGGGGGGCTACACCTTC. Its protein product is CASSHGVRGGYTF.

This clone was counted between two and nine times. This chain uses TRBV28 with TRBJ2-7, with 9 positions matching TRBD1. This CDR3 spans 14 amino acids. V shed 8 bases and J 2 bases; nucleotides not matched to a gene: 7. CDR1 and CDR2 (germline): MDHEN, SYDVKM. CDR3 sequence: CASFRDRETYEQYF. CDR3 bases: TGTGCCAGCTTCCGGGACAGGGAAACCTACGAGCAGTACTTC. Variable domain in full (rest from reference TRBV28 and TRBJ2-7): DVKVTQSSRYLVKRTGEKVFLECVQDMDHENMFWYRQDPGLGLRLIYFSYDVKMKEKGDIPEGYSVSREKKERFSLILESASTNQTSMYLCASFRDRETYEQYFGPGTRLTVT.

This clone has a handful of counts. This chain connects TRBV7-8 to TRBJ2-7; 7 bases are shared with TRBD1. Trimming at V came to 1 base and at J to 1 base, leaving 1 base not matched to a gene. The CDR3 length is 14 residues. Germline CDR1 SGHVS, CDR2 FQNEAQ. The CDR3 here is CASSLDRGSYEQYF. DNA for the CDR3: TGTGCCAGCAGCTTAGACAGGGGATCCTACGAGCAGTACTTC.

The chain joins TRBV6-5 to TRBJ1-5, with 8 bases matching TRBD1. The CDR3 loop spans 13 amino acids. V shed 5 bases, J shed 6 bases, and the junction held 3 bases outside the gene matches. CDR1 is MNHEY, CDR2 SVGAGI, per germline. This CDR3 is CASSTDRAQPQHF. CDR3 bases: TGTGCCAGCAGTACGGACAGGGCTCAGCCCCAGCATTTT.

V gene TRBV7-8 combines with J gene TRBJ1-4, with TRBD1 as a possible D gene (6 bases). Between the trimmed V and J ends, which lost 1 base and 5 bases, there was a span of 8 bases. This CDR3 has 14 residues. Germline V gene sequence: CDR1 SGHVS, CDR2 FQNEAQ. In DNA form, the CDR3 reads TGTGCCAGCAGCTTAGGGACAGCCAATGAAAAACTGTTTTTT. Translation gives CASSLGTANEKLFF.

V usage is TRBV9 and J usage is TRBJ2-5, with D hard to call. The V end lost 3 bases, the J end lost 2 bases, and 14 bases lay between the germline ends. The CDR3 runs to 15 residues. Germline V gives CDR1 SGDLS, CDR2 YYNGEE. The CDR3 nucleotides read TGTGCCAGCAGCGCTTCCAGTACATTACAAGAGACCCAGTACTTC. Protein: CASSASSTLQETQYF.